This T cell receptor beta chain is drawn from a study of T cell repertoires in cytomegalovirus infection. Looking at the study overall: HLA-C-restricted CMV epitopes, recently identified, and well-studied HLA-B-restricted ones were used by the study. Evidence of both CMV infection and a matching HLA type came from public TCR beta signatures. General study points: Pooled public TCR beta family frequency picked out CMV carriers with the relevant HLA. Clonotype analysis showed dominance of the ex vivo response by HLA-C-restricted CMV-specific TCR beta clonotypes.

In TCRdb, the reads were re-called with MiXCR into one record per CDR3 protein. The sample lists some 920,000 distinct CDR3 sequences; under 40% were seen once. To note about this clonotype: The target antigen is unknown.

Deletions cut 4 bases from V and 5 bases from J, with 15 bases between. Germline V lookup: CDR1 MNHEY, CDR2 SMNVEV (reference sequence). The CDR3 covers 15 residues. The sample was cultured CD8+ T cells from PBMCs, taken from culture after CMV antigen stimulation. This chain links TRBV27 with TRBJ1-5; D perhaps matches TRBD1 (5 bases). This clonotype was obtained from a human donor in good health (CMV status not recorded). Some clones in this sample may be carry-over from other donors' samples. In DNA form, the CDR3 reads TGTGCCAGCAGTTCCTCGGGGGATACATATCAGCCCCAGCATTTT. Encoded protein: CASSSSGDTYQPQHF.